Following are 25 T cell receptor beta chains from one sample sequenced in a study of human T cells and chemical hapten exposure. The time point here: patch test 3, about 24 weeks after DPC sensitization. Indicated treatment: therapeutic diphenylcyclopropenone sensitization with weekly scalp DPC. TCRdb redid the calling of the RACE reads with MiXCR, one entry per CDR3 protein. The sample has some 110,000 distinct CDR3 sequences; 34% are singletons. This specimen was whole blood, taken in connection with sensitization to the hapten diphenylcyclopropenone (DPC). The receptors derive from a man in his forties with alopecia areata. Some clones in this sample may be carry-over from other donors' samples.

The table lists this clonotype with a few counts. The chain is built from TRBV12-3 or TRBV12-4 and TRBJ1-1; the D is unclear. CDR3 length equals 13 residues. V was trimmed by 3 bases and J by 2 bases, leaving 7 bases between them. CDR3 sequence (DNA): TGTGCCAGCAGTTTTAAAGGAAACACTGAAGCTTTCTTT. Translated: CASSFKGNTEAFF.

This clonotype was picked up a small number of times. The chain combines TRBV7-9 with TRBJ2-7, with D possibly being TRBD1 (5 bases). Germline V lookup: CDR1 SEHNR, CDR2 FQNEAQ (reference sequence). The V end lost 5 bases, the J end lost 1 base, and 9 bases lay between the germline ends. The CDR3 has 13 amino acids. CDR3 in amino acids: CASSKDSSYEQYV. CDR3 DNA: TGTGCCAGCAGCAAAGACAGTTCCTACGAGCAGTACGTC.

The chain recombines TRBV5-1 with TRBJ1-2; 7 bases are a match to TRBD1. V lost 3 bases to trimming and J lost 2 bases; unmatched junction nucleotides: 10. CDR1 is SGHRS and CDR2 is YFSETQ in the germline V gene. The CDR3 length is 16 residues. The CDR3 DNA is TGCGCCAGCAGCTCCGGGACAGTGCTTGAGAACTATGGCTACACCTTC. Amino acids: CASSSGTVLENYGYTF.

This clonotype was counted a few times. This sequence joins TRBV15 and TRBJ2-2; 7 bases are a match to TRBD2. V lost 6 bases to trimming and J lost 8 bases; unmatched junction nucleotides: 6. This CDR3 contains 13 residues. From germline, CDR1 is LNHNV and CDR2 YYDKDF (reference sequence). CDR3 sequence: CATRPGRMGELFF. The CDR3 coding sequence is TGTGCCACCAGGCCCGGGAGGATGGGGGAGCTGTTTTTT.

The chain combines TRBV7-2 with TRBJ2-3; TRBD2 matches at 7 bases. The CDR3 runs to 15 residues. With V trimmed by 7 bases and J by 4 bases, 11 bases remained unmatched. The germline CDR1 and CDR2 sequences are SGHTA and FQGNSA. CDR3: CASTPLAGIADTQYF. The CDR3 DNA is TGTGCCAGCACCCCCTTAGCGGGTATCGCAGATACGCAGTATTTT.

This clonotype was recorded a few times. This chain joins TRBV11-3 and TRBJ2-2; weak D call: TRBD1 (5 bases). Trimming stripped 5 bases from V and 2 bases from J, with 12 bases between. Germline V gene data show CDR1 as SGHNT and CDR2 as YENEEA. This CDR3 has 15 amino acids. The CDR3 sequence is CASSHRSLNTGELFF. The CDR3 DNA reads TGTGCCAGCAGCCACAGGTCCCTTAACACCGGGGAGCTGTTTTTT.

This clonotype was seen more than once but under ten times. This chain's CDR3 is CASFPARTGANVLTF. DNA for the CDR3: TGTGCCAGCTTTCCGGCCCGGACTGGGGCCAACGTCCTGACTTTC. The chain joins TRBV6-5 to TRBJ2-6; D is unclear. The V end was cut by 8 bases, the J end by 2 bases, with 13 bases between. The germline gives CDR1 MNHEY, CDR2 SVGAGI. This CDR3 has 15 amino acids.

This clonotype was detected a few times. V gene TRBV9 combines with J gene TRBJ2-1; 7 nucleotides agree with TRBD2. CDR3 length equals 13 residues. The trim removed 4 bases at V and 4 bases at J, leaving 2 bases unmatched. CDR1 SGDLS and CDR2 YYNGEE come from the germline V gene. DNA of the CDR3: TGTGCCAGCAGCCCGGGACTATACAATGAGCAGTTCTTC. This gives the protein CASSPGLYNEQFF.

This sequence joins TRBV27 and TRBJ2-2; 10 nucleotides agree with TRBD1. This CDR3 has 15 amino acids. Trimming took 2 bases from V and 5 from J; bases not matched to a gene: 2. Germline CDR1 reads MNHEY; CDR2 reads SMNVEV (reference sequence). The CDR3 DNA reads as TGTGCCAGCAGTTTAAGGGACAGGGGTACCGGGGAGCTGTTTTTT. This encodes CASSLRDRGTGELFF.

The chain employs TRBV6-2 or TRBV6-3 and TRBJ2-5; 13 bases fit TRBD2. Germline CDR1 is MNHEY and CDR2 is SVGEGT. The CDR3 spans 16 residues. Trimming at V came to 5 bases and at J to 5 bases, leaving 8 bases not matched to a gene. CDR3 amino acids: CASSRIGLAGVETQYF. CDR3 bases: TGTGCCAGCAGTCGAATTGGACTAGCGGGAGTTGAGACCCAGTACTTC.

The chain recombines TRBV28 with TRBJ2-7; D is undetermined. The CDR3 length is 13 residues. The germline gives CDR1 MDHEN, CDR2 SYDVKM. Trimming pared 2 bases from V and 6 bases from J, leaving 11 bases between. CDR3 sequence: CASSLGGEAEQYF. The CDR3 DNA sequence: TGTGCCAGCAGTTTAGGTGGAGAAGCCGAGCAGTACTTC.

This clonotype was recorded once. The rearrangement uses TRBV12-3 or TRBV12-4 and TRBJ1-1, with 7 bases identical to TRBD1. CDR3 size: 11 residues. V was pared by 6 bases and J by 8 bases, with 3 bases of the junction left unmatched. The DNA for the CDR3 is TGTGCCAGCAGACAGGGGAACGAAGCTTTCTTT. Translation gives CASRQGNEAFF.

This clonotype was counted only a few times. The genes are TRBV6-1 and TRBJ2-7; 12 positions match TRBD2. The CDR3 consists of 14 residues. Germline loops: CDR1 MNHNS, CDR2 SASEGT. Germline trimming cut 1 base from V and 7 bases from J; bases unmatched to any gene: 2. CDR3 loop: CASSEVGLAGEQYV. CDR3 nucleotide sequence: TGTGCCAGCAGTGAAGTAGGACTAGCGGGAGAGCAGTACGTC.

This clonotype was detected only a few times. Here the CDR3 reads CASSARTSVTDTQYF. The CDR3 region has the DNA TGTGCCAGCAGCGCCAGGACTAGCGTCACAGATACGCAGTATTTT. The rearrangement uses TRBV7-9 and TRBJ2-3; 9 bases agree with TRBD2. Germline CDR1 SEHNR, CDR2 FQNEAQ (reference sequence). CDR3 length: 15 amino acids. Losses at the gene ends were 5 bases for V and 2 bases for J; bases not matched to a gene: 5.

This clonotype has a handful of counts. The CDR3 loop reads CASSTPGSGANVLTF. The CDR3 DNA follows: TGTGCCAGCAGCACCCCAGGAAGTGGGGCCAACGTCCTGACTTTC. The V call is TRBV28, the J call TRBJ2-6; D gene uncertain. This CDR3 is 15 amino acids long. Germline V CDR1 and CDR2: MDHEN, SYDVKM. Trimming removed 6 bases at V and 3 bases at J, with 12 bases between. The variable domain in full, completed from reference TRBV28 and TRBJ2-6, reads DVKVTQSSRYLVKRTGEKVFLECVQDMDHENMFWYRQDPGLGLRLIYFSYDVKMKEKGDIPEGYSVSREKKERFSLILESASTNQTSMYLCASSTPGSGANVLTFGAGSRLTVL.

The chain combines TRBV4-3 with TRBJ1-3; D is ambiguous. Germline values: CDR1 LGHNA, CDR2 YSLEER. This CDR3 contains 16 residues. The ends were cut back, 0 bases at V and 4 bases at J, with 13 bases in the middle. This chain's CDR3 is CASSQDRGERGNTIYF. DNA of the CDR3: TGCGCCAGCAGCCAAGATCGGGGAGAACGGGGAAACACCATATATTTT.

This clonotype has just a few counts. The rearrangement uses TRBV4-3 and TRBJ2-7; 10 positions match TRBD1. Germline V gives CDR1 LGHNA, CDR2 YSLEER. V shed 4 bases, J shed 3 bases, and the junction held 3 bases outside the gene matches. The CDR3 covers 14 residues. In DNA, the CDR3 is TGCGCCAGCAGCCTCCGGGACAGGGGCTACGAGCAGTACTTC. Translation gives CASSLRDRGYEQYF.

This clonotype was seen more than once but under ten times. This chain connects TRBV12-3 or TRBV12-4 to TRBJ2-3, with TRBD2 matching 7 bases. The CDR3 is made up of 13 amino acids. V was clipped by 7 bases and J by 4 bases; unmatched bases: 5. This chain's CDR3 is CASTRGRADTQYF. In DNA form, the CDR3 reads TGTGCCAGCACCCGAGGGAGGGCAGATACGCAGTATTTT.

Only a few counts were recorded for this clonotype. The genes are TRBV27 and TRBJ2-7; D unresolved. With 5 bases removed from V and 3 bases from J, the gap between germline ends came to 11 bases. CDR3 size: 13 residues. Germline values: CDR1 MNHEY, CDR2 SMNVEV (reference sequence). The DNA for the CDR3 is TGTGCCAGCAGTCAGACCAGGCGCTACGAGCAGTACTTC. Its translation: CASSQTRRYEQYF.

This chain connects TRBV6-6 to TRBJ2-3; tentatively, D is TRBD2 (7 bases). The CDR3 is 15 residues long. V was pared by 2 bases and J by 1 base, with 10 bases between. The V gene's germline CDR1 is MNHNY and CDR2 SVGAGI (reference sequence). The CDR3 reads CASSYGGGGTDTQYF. CDR3 DNA: TGTGCCAGCAGTTACGGGGGGGGCGGCACAGATACGCAGTATTTT.

This clonotype was found once. The chain links TRBV9 to TRBJ2-7, with D hard to call. This CDR3 spans 13 amino acids. Germline CDR1 and CDR2: SGDLS and YYNGEE. CDR3 loop: CASGVGEVKKQYV. In nucleotides, the CDR3 is TGTGCCAGCGGCGTTGGGGAAGTGAAAAAGCAGTACGTC.

V usage is TRBV29-1 and J usage is TRBJ2-5; perhaps TRBD2 as D (5 bases). Germline values: CDR1 SQVTM, CDR2 ANQGSEA. V gave up 4 bases and J gave up 5 bases, with 14 bases separating them. The CDR3 is 13 residues long. The CDR3 region is CSVGFSEAETQYF. CDR3 DNA sequence: TGCAGCGTTGGTTTTTCGGAGGCGGAGACCCAGTACTTC.

This clonotype has a handful of counts. J is TRBJ2-1 and V is TRBV10-3; 8 nucleotides align to TRBD2. Germline values: CDR1 ENHRY, CDR2 SYGVKD. The V gene end was trimmed by 4 bases and the J gene end by 9 bases; junction bases not matched to a gene: 5. The CDR3 loop spans 13 amino acids. The CDR3 loop reads CAISVGRDGEQFF. The CDR3 region has the DNA TGTGCCATCAGTGTCGGGAGGGACGGTGAGCAGTTCTTC.

This clonotype has a handful of counts. The chain is built from TRBV10-3 and TRBJ1-2, with D possibly TRBD1 on 5 matching bases. Germline lookup yields CDR1 ENHRY and CDR2 SYGVKD. The V end was cut by 2 bases, the J end by 8 bases, with 9 bases between. The CDR3 length is 12 residues. The CDR3 reads CAISEAGTGYTF. The CDR3 DNA follows: TGTGCCATCAGTGAGGCCGGGACCGGCTACACCTTC.

The V and J genes are TRBV27 and TRBJ1-1, with D tentatively TRBD1 (6 bases). CDR3 length equals 14 residues. The germline gives CDR1 MNHEY, CDR2 SMNVEV (reference sequence). V gave up 5 bases and J gave up 3 bases, with 13 bases separating them. The CDR3 region has the DNA TGTGCCAGCAGTCCAACAGGGCTGTACACTGAAGCTTTCTTT. Amino acid sequence: CASSPTGLYTEAFF.